Below are 24 T cell receptor beta chains sequenced from a single sample in a study of blood T cell repertoires in COVID-19. The assay was immunoSEQ multiplex PCR, and TCRdb's table has in-frame clones only and misses some. The sample gives hundreds of thousands of clones, more than 85% of which show up once; 0.65% to 0.85% is in the top ten. The sample was peripheral blood. All receptors come from a man in his sixties with COVID-19, enrolled during active disease.

This sequence joins TRBV5-5 and TRBJ1-1, with D perhaps matching TRBD1 (6 bases). The CDR3 is 14 residues long. The V gene's germline CDR1 is SGHKS and CDR2 YYEKEE (reference sequence). V was pared by 5 bases and J by 10 bases, with 21 bases between. The CDR3 DNA reads TGTGCCAGCAGACCTCAAATCGACGGGGGGGCAGCTTTCTTT. Amino acid sequence: CASRPQIDGGAAFF.

This chain joins TRBV15 and TRBJ1-6; 8 nucleotides align to TRBD1. Trimming took 0 bases from V and 7 from J; bases not matched to a gene: 5. CDR3 length: 16 residues. Germline V gene lookup returns CDR1 LNHNV and CDR2 YYDKDF (reference sequence). The CDR3 DNA reads as TGTGCCACCAGCAGAGAGCCAGGGGGCCACAATTCACCCCTCCACTTT. Translation gives CATSREPGGHNSPLHF.

This rearrangement joins TRBV7-2 to TRBJ2-7; 8 nucleotides agree with TRBD1. The ends lost 5 bases at V and 3 bases at J; junction bases unmatched: 12. The CDR3 is made up of 16 amino acids. The germline V gene encodes CDR1 SGHTA and CDR2 FQGNSA. The CDR3 DNA follows: TGTGCCAGCAGCCCCCTGGCAGGGGGCGGTTTCTACGAGCAGTACTTC. Translating it yields CASSPLAGGGFYEQYF.

The chain links TRBV2 to TRBJ2-1; 7 bases align to TRBD2. With V trimmed by 9 bases and J by 7 bases, 9 bases remained unmatched. In germline, CDR1 is SNHLY, CDR2 FYNNEI. CDR3 length equals 13 residues. The CDR3 protein is CASERGRMNEQFF. The CDR3 DNA reads TGTGCCAGTGAGCGGGGACGGATGAATGAGCAGTTCTTC.

This clone was observed a single time. The chain links TRBV6-6 to TRBJ2-7, with 12 bases fitting TRBD2. Per the germline V gene, CDR1 is MNHNY and CDR2 is SVGAGI (reference sequence). After removal of 5 bases from V and 2 bases from J, the junction contained 10 bases not matched to a gene. The CDR3 covers 17 residues. In nucleotides, the CDR3 is TGTGCCAGCAGTCCCAGCTCGACTAGCGGGAGAGCCTACGAGCAGTACTTC. Translation gives CASSPSSTSGRAYEQYF.

In its sample, this clone was seen once. The chain has TRBV28 and TRBJ2-1, with TRBD2 matching over 9 bases. The CDR3 totals 13 residues. CDR1 is MDHEN and CDR2 is SYDVKM in the germline V gene. V shed 2 bases, J shed 9 bases, and the junction held 2 bases outside the gene matches. The CDR3 coding sequence is TGTGCCAGCAGTTTAGTTAGCGGGAGTGAGCAGTTCTTC. Translating gives CASSLVSGSEQFF.

The chain is built from TRBV29-1 and TRBJ1-3; 9 nucleotides agree with TRBD1. The CDR3 extends over 14 amino acids. V shed 4 bases and J 4 bases; nucleotides not matched to a gene: 5. Per the germline V gene, CDR1 is SQVTM and CDR2 is ANQGSEA. CDR3 sequence reads: CSVAQGAGGNTIYF. In DNA form, the CDR3 reads TGCAGCGTTGCACAGGGGGCAGGAGGAAACACCATATATTTT. The whole variable domain, remainder taken from reference TRBV29-1 and TRBJ1-3, is SAVISQKPSRDICQRGTSLTIQCQVDSQVTMMFWYRQQPGQSLTLIATANQGSEATYESGFVIDKFPISRPNLTFSTLTVSNMSPEDSSIYLCSVAQGAGGNTIYFGEGSWLTVV.

The genes are TRBV5-1 and TRBJ2-1; 11 nucleotides line up with TRBD1. V shed 4 bases, J shed 6 bases, and the junction held 9 bases outside the gene matches. CDR1 is SGHRS and CDR2 is YFSETQ in the germline V gene. CDR3 size: 16 residues. CDR3 in amino acids: CASSTQGQGVGNEQFF. The CDR3 bases are TGCGCCAGCAGCACCCAGGGACAGGGGGTCGGCAATGAGCAGTTCTTC.

The chain carries TRBV19 and TRBJ1-2; D possibly corresponds to TRBD1 (6 bases). The V gene lost 4 bases and the J gene lost 8 bases, with 14 bases spanning the gap. The CDR3 sequence is 13 residues long. The germline gives CDR1 LNHDA, CDR2 SQIVND (reference sequence). The CDR3 reads CASSSHRDGGYTF. DNA of the CDR3: TGTGCCAGTAGTAGCCACAGGGACGGAGGCTACACCTTC. The complete variable domain, with remaining parts taken from reference TRBV19 and TRBJ1-2, reads DGGITQSPKYLFRKEGQNVTLSCEQNLNHDAMYWYRQDPGQGLRLIYYSQIVNDFQKGDIAEGYSVSREKKESFPLTVTSAQKNPTAFYLCASSSHRDGGYTFGSGTRLTVV.

The chain recombines TRBV7-8 with TRBJ1-5; D might be TRBD1 (6 bases). The CDR3 runs to 13 residues. Trimming shortened V by 5 bases and J by 4 bases, and 9 bases separated the two germline ends. CDR1 is SGHVS and CDR2 is FQNEAQ in the germline V gene. Here the CDR3 DNA reads TGTGCCAGCAGCGACGGACAGAATCAGCCCCAGCATTTT. Amino acid sequence: CASSDGQNQPQHF. Drawing the rest from reference TRBV7-8 and TRBJ1-5, the complete variable domain is GAGVSQSPRYKVAKRGQDVALRCDPISGHVSLFWYQQALGQGPEFLTYFQNEAQLDKSGLPSDRFFAERPEGSVSTLKIQRTQQEDSAVYLCASSDGQNQPQHFGDGTRLSIL.

The chain is built from TRBV29-1 and TRBJ2-3; a weak D match, TRBD2 (6 bases). Per the germline V gene, CDR1 is SQVTM and CDR2 is ANQGSEA. The CDR3 loop spans 15 amino acids. Trimming took off 4 bases at V and 6 bases at J, with 20 bases between the two ends. The CDR3 protein is CSVVLWAGRGDTQYF. The DNA for the CDR3 is TGCAGCGTTGTACTTTGGGCAGGGCGGGGCGATACGCAGTATTTT.

In DNA form, the CDR3 reads TGTGCCAGCAGTAGACAGGGGCCTAATGAAGCTTTCTTT. Translating gives CASSRQGPNEAFF. This chain uses TRBV6-6 with TRBJ1-1; 8 bases line up with TRBD1. V shed 5 bases, J shed 7 bases, and the junction held 6 bases outside the gene matches. The germline gives CDR1 MNHNY, CDR2 SVGAGI (reference sequence). CDR3 length: 13 residues.

This chain uses TRBV18 with TRBJ2-2; 8 bases line up with TRBD2. V was pared by 6 bases and J by 6 bases, with 15 bases of the junction left unmatched. This CDR3 comprises 17 residues. Per germline, CDR1 KGHSH and CDR2 LQKENI. CDR3 protein: CASSPIVMSGSSGELFF. The DNA of the CDR3 is TGTGCCAGCTCGCCTATTGTGATGAGCGGGAGCTCCGGGGAGCTGTTTTTT.

The J gene is TRBJ2-7, the V gene TRBV3-1 (or the pseudogene TRBV3-2); 8 positions match TRBD1. Germline CDR1 LGHDT, CDR2 YNNKEL (reference sequence). V lost 0 bases, J lost 0 bases, and 4 bases stayed unmatched. The CDR3 covers 16 residues. The CDR3 here is CASSQDPGGASYEQYF. CDR3 sequence (DNA): TGTGCCAGCAGCCAAGATCCAGGGGGCGCCTCCTACGAGCAGTACTTC.

The chain uses TRBV6-2 or TRBV6-3 and TRBJ2-2, with TRBD2 identical over 8 bases. The germline V gene encodes CDR1 MNHEY and CDR2 SVGEGT. The V segment lost 6 bases and the J segment 0 bases; nucleotides outside the gene matches: 3. CDR3 length: 15 residues. CDR3 coding DNA: TGTGCCAGCAGCCCGGGACTAGCGAACACCGGGGAGCTGTTTTTT. Translation: CASSPGLANTGELFF.

V gene TRBV12-5 combines with J gene TRBJ1-6; TRBD1 is a possible D gene (5 bases). In germline, CDR1 is LGHNT, CDR2 FRNRAP. V lost 11 bases and J 10 bases, leaving 18 bases between the germline ends. This CDR3 comprises 13 residues. The CDR3 spells CAGRDQGASPLHF. The CDR3 coding sequence is TGTGCTGGCAGAGACCAGGGCGCCTCACCCCTCCACTTT.

The CDR3 here is CASSYRVAGLGSEQFF. The CDR3 region has the DNA TGTGCCAGCAGTTACCGGGTAGCGGGGTTGGGGAGTGAGCAGTTCTTC. The V call is TRBV6-5, the J call TRBJ2-1, with 8 bases fitting TRBD2. V shed 2 bases and J 9 bases; nucleotides not matched to a gene: 12. The germline V gene encodes CDR1 MNHEY and CDR2 SVGAGI. This CDR3 has 16 amino acids.

The genes are TRBV19 and TRBJ1-1; TRBD1 matches 10 bases. This CDR3 is 15 amino acids long. Germline CDR1 is LNHDA and CDR2 is SQIVND (reference sequence). The V segment lost 6 bases and the J segment 4 bases; nucleotides outside the gene matches: 8. This CDR3 is CASRGGQGQITEAFF. The CDR3 DNA reads as TGTGCCAGTAGGGGGGGACAGGGGCAGATCACTGAAGCTTTCTTT.

The J gene is TRBJ1-2, the V gene TRBV27; D is undetermined. Germline V gene lookup returns CDR1 MNHEY and CDR2 SMNVEV (reference sequence). CDR3 length: 14 residues. The V end lost 3 bases, the J end lost 7 bases, and 15 bases lay between the germline ends. CDR3 bases: TGTGCCAGCAGTTTTCCAGGTGGGGAGGGTGGCTACACCTTC. Translation gives CASSFPGGEGGYTF.

The V gene is TRBV30, the J gene TRBJ1-2; 12 bases line up with TRBD1. V dropped 3 bases and J dropped 13; count of bases not matched to a gene: 9. Germline V gene data show CDR1 as GTSNPN and CDR2 as SVGIG (reference sequence). The CDR3 consists of 13 residues. This CDR3 is CAWSGGTGGFLTF. The CDR3 region has the DNA TGTGCCTGGAGCGGTGGGACAGGGGGCTTCCTCACCTTC.

The genes are TRBV5-4 and TRBJ2-1, with a possible D match to TRBD1 (6 bases). The V gene lost 0 bases and the J gene lost 8 bases, with 15 bases spanning the gap. The CDR3 runs to 15 residues. Germline V gene sequence: CDR1 SGHNT, CDR2 YYREEE (reference sequence). The CDR3 here is CASSLGGGIGDEQFF. DNA for the CDR3: TGTGCCAGCAGCTTGGGAGGGGGAATTGGGGATGAGCAGTTCTTC.

The chain recombines TRBV7-9 with TRBJ2-1; TRBD2 agrees at 11 bases. J was trimmed by 4 bases and V by 4 bases; bases with no gene match: 6. Germline CDR1 SEHNR, CDR2 FQNEAQ (reference sequence). This CDR3 is built from 16 residues. CDR3 region: CASSSSLAGGYNEQFF. CDR3 in DNA: TGTGCCAGCAGCTCCTCCCTAGCGGGGGGTTACAATGAGCAGTTCTTC.

The chain carries TRBV18 and TRBJ2-7; 10 bases agree with TRBD2. CDR1 KGHSH and CDR2 LQKENI come from the germline V gene. V lost 3 bases to trimming and J lost 2 bases; unmatched junction nucleotides: 7. The CDR3 runs to 16 residues. The CDR3 sequence: CASSPPRAGGTYEQYF. Here the CDR3 DNA reads TGTGCCAGCTCACCCCCGAGAGCGGGGGGGACCTACGAGCAGTACTTC.

V and J are TRBV5-4 and TRBJ1-5, with D maybe TRBD1 (6 bases). Germline CDR1 and CDR2: SGHNT and YYREEE (reference sequence). With 4 bases removed from V and 5 bases from J, the gap between germline ends came to 28 bases. The CDR3 consists of 19 residues. CDR3 nucleotides: TGTGCCAGCAGCCCGCGGGGGCCCAAGGCGGGTTTATACTATCAGCCCCAGCATTTT. Its protein is CASSPRGPKAGLYYQPQHF.